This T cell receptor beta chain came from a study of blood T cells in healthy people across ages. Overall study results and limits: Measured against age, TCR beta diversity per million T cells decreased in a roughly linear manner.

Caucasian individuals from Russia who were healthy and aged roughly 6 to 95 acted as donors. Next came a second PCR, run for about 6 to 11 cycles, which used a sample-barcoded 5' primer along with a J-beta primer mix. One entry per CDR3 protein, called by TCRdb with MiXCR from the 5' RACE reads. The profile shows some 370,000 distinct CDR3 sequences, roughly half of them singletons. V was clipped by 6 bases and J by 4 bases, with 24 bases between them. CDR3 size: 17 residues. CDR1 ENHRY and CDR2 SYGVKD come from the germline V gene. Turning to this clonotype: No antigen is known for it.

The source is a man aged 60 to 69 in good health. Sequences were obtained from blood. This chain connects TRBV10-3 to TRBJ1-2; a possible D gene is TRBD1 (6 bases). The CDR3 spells CAISDNARTVSGYGYTF. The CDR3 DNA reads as TGTGCCATCAGCGACAACGCTCGGACAGTATCCGGCTATGGCTACACCTTC.